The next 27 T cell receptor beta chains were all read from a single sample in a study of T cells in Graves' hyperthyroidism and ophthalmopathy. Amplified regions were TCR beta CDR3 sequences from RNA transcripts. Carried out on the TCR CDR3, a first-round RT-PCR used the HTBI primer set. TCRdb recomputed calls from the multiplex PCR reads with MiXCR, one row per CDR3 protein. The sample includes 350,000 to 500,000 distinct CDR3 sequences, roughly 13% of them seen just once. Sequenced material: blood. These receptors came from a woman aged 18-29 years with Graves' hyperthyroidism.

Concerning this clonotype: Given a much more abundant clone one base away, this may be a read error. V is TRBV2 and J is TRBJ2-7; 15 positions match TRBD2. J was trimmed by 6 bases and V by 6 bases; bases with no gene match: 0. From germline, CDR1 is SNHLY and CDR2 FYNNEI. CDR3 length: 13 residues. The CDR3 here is CASRGLAGGEQYF. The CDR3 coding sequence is TGTGCCAGCAGGGGACTAGCGGGAGGCGAGCAGTACTTC. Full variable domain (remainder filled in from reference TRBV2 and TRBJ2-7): EPEVTQTPSHQVTQMGQEVILRCVPISNHLYFYWYRQILGQKVEFLVSFYNNEISEKSEIFDDQFSVERPDGSNFTLKIRSTKLEDSAMYFCASRGLAGGEQYFGPGTRLTVT.

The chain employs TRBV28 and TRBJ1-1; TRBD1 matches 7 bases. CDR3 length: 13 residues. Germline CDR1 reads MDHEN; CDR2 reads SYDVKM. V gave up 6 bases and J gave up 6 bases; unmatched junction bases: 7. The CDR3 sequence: CASRRQTGPEAFF. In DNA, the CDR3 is TGTGCCAGCAGGCGCCAGACAGGGCCTGAAGCTTTCTTT. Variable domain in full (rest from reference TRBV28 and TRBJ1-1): DVKVTQSSRYLVKRTGEKVFLECVQDMDHENMFWYRQDPGLGLRLIYFSYDVKMKEKGDIPEGYSVSREKKERFSLILESASTNQTSMYLCASRRQTGPEAFFGQGTRLTVV.

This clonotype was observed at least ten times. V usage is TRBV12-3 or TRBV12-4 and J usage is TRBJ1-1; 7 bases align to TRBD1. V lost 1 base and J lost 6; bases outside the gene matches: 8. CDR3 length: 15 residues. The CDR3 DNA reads TGTGCCAGCAGTTTAGGAAGACAGGGTCGCGCTGAAGCTTTCTTT. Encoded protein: CASSLGRQGRAEAFF.

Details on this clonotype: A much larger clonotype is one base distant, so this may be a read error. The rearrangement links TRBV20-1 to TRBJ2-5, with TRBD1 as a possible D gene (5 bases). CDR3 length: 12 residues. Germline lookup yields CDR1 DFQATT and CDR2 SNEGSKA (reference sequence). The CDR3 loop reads CSARQGQENQYF. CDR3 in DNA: TGCAGTGCTAGGCAGGGCCAAGAGAACCAGTACTTC.

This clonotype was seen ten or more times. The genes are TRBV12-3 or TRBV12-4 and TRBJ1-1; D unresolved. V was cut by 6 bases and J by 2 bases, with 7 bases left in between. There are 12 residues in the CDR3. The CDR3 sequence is CASSFGNTEAFF. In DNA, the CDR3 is TGTGCCAGCAGCTTCGGTAACACTGAAGCTTTCTTT.

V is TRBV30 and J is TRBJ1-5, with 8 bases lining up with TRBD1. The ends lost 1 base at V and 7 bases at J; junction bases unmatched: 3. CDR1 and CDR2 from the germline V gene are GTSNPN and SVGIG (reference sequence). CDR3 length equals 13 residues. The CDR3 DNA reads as TGTGCCTGGAGTGCAGGGGGCGGCCAGCCCCAGCATTTT. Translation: CAWSAGGGQPQHF.

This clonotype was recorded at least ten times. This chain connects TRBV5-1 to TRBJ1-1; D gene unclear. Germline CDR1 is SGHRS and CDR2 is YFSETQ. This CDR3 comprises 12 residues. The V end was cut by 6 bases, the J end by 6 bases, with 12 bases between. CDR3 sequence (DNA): TGCGCCAGCACCAAGTTGGAGTCTGAAGCTTTCTTT. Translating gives CASTKLESEAFF.

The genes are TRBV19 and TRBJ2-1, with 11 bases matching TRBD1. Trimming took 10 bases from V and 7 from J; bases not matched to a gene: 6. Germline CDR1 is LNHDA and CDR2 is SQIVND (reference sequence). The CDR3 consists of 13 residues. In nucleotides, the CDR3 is TGTGCCACGGCCGGGACAGGGGGTAATGAGCAGTTCTTC. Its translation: CATAGTGGNEQFF.

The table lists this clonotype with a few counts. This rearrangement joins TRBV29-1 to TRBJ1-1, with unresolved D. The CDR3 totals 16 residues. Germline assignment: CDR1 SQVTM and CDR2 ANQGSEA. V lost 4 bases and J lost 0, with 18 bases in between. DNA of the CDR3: TGCAGCGTTGTTGGCGGGCTCGAGAGCTTGAACACTGAAGCTTTCTTT. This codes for CSVVGGLESLNTEAFF.

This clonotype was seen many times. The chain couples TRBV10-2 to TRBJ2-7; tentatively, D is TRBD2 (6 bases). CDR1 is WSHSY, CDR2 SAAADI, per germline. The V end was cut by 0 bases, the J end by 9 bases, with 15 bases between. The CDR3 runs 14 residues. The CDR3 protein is CASSESIVLLAQYF. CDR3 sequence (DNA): TGCGCCAGCAGTGAGTCGATTGTCCTACTAGCGCAGTACTTC.

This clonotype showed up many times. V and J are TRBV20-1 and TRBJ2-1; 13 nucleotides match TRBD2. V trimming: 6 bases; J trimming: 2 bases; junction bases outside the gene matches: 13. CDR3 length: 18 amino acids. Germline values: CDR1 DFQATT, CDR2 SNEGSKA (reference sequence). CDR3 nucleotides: TGCAGTGCCCGCGGACTAGCGGGAGAGGAAGGCACCTACAATGAGCAGTTCTTC. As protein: CSARGLAGEEGTYNEQFF.

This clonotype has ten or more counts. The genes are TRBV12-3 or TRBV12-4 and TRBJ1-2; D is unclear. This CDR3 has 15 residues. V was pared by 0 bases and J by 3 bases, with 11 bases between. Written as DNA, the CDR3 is TGTGCCAGCAGTTTAGCAAAGGGTCGTCACTATGGCTACACCTTC. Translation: CASSLAKGRHYGYTF.

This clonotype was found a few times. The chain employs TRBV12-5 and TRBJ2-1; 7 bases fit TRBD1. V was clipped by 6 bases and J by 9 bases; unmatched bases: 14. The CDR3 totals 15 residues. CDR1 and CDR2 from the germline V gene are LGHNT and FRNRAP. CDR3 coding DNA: TGTGCTAGTGGCCCGGACAGGTCGTTTAATGGTGAGCAGTTCTTC. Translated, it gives CASGPDRSFNGEQFF.

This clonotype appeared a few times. DNA of the CDR3: TGCAGCGGTGGTGTTAGCGGGAGTGGGGAGCTGTTTTTT. Encoded protein: CSGGVSGSGELFF. The J gene is TRBJ2-2, the V gene TRBV29-1, with 9 nucleotides matching TRBD2. Germline CDR1 SQVTM, CDR2 ANQGSEA. CDR3 length: 13 amino acids. The J segment lost 8 bases and the V segment lost 7 bases, leaving 8 bases of the junction unmatched.

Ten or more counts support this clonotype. The CDR3 region is CASRPDRGVADTQYF. The CDR3 nucleotides are TGTGCCAGCAGACCCGACAGGGGGGTGGCAGATACGCAGTATTTT. The chain joins TRBV6-1 to TRBJ2-3, with 9 bases matching TRBD1. J lost 4 bases, V lost 6 bases, and 8 bases had no gene match. The germline CDR1 and CDR2 sequences are MNHNS and SASEGT. The CDR3 totals 15 residues.

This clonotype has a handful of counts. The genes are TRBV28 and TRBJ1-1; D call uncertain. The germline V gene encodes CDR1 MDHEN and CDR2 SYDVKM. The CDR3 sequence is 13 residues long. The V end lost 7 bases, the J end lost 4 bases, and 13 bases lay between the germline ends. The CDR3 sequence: CASTPRALTEAFF. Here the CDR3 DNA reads TGTGCCAGCACCCCCCGGGCACTCACTGAAGCTTTCTTT.

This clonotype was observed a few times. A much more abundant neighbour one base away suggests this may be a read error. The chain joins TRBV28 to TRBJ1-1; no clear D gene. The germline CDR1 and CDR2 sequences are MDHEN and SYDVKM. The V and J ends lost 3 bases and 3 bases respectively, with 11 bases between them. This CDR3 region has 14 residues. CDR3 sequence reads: CASSLWTVDTEAFF. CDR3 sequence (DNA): TGTGCCAGCAGTTTGTGGACCGTGGACACTGAAGCTTTCTTT.

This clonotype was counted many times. The CDR3 nucleotides read TGTGCCAGCAGCTTATACAGGGGTCTTTCATACGAGCAGTACTTC. It translates to CASSLYRGLSYEQYF. The gene calls are TRBV7-2 and TRBJ2-7; the match to TRBD1 covers 7 bases. Unmatched junction bases numbered 8, after V lost 2 bases and J lost 4 bases. CDR3 length: 15 residues. Germline values: CDR1 SGHTA, CDR2 FQGNSA.

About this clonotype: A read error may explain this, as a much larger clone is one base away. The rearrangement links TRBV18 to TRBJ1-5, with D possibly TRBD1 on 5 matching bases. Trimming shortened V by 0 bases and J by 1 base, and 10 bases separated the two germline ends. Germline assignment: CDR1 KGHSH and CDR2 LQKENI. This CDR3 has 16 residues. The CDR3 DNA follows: TGTGCCAGCTCACCACCGCGGACACCGAGCAATCAGCCCCAGCATTTT. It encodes CASSPPRTPSNQPQHF.

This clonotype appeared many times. The DNA for the CDR3 is TGTGCCTGGAGCGTCAGGGACGAAGCTTTCTTT. It encodes CAWSVRDEAFF. This chain joins TRBV30 and TRBJ1-1, with TRBD1 as a possible D gene (5 bases). The CDR3 consists of 11 residues. Germline V gene sequence: CDR1 GTSNPN, CDR2 SVGIG (reference sequence). The V and J ends lost 3 bases and 8 bases respectively, with 10 bases between them.

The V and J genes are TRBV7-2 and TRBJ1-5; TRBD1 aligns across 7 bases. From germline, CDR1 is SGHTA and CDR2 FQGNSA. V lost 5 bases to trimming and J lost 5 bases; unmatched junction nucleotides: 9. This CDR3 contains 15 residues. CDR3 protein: CASSPRQGPDQPQHF. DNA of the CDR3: TGTGCCAGCAGCCCGAGACAGGGCCCGGATCAGCCCCAGCATTTT.

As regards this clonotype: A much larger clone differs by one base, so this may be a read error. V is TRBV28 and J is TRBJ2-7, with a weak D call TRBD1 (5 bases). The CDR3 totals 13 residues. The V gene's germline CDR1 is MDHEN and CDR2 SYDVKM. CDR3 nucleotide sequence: TGTGCCTGCAGTTTAGTCAGGACATACGAGCAGTACTTC. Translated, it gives CACSLVRTYEQYF.

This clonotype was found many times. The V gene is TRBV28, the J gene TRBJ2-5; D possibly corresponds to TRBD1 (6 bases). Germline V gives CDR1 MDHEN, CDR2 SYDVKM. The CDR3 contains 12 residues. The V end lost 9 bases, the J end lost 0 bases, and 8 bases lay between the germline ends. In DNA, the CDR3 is TGTGCCAGTTCAGGGGACCAAGAGACCCAGTACTTC. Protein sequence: CASSGDQETQYF.

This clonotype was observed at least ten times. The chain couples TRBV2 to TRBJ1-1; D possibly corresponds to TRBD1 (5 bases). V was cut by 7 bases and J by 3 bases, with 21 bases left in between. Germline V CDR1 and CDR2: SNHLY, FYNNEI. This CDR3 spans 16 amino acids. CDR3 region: CASTRARVGRDTEAFF. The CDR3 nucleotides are TGTGCCAGCACCCGAGCAAGGGTGGGGCGGGACACTGAAGCTTTCTTT.

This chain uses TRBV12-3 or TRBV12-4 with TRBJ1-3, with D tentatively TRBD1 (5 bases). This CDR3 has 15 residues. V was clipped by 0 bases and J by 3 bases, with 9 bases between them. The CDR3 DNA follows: TGTGCCAGCAGTTTAGCGCGGGGGGTTGGAAACACCATATATTTT. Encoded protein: CASSLARGVGNTIYF.

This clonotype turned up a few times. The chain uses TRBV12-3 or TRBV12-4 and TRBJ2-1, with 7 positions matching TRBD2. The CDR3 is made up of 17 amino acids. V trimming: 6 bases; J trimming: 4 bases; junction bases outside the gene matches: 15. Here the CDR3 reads CASSRWYGWGGYNEQFF. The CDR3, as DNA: TGTGCCAGCAGCCGCTGGTATGGGTGGGGGGGTTACAATGAGCAGTTCTTC.

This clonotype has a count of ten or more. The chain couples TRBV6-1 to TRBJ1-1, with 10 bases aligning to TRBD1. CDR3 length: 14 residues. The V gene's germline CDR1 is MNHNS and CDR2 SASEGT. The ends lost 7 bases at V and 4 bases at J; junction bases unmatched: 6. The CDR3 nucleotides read TGTGCCAGCAACCGACAGGGGGCAGGCACTGAAGCTTTCTTT. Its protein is CASNRQGAGTEAFF.